This is a list of T cell receptor beta chains from one sample in a study of cytomegalovirus exposure and HLA in healthy donors. TCRdb keeps only in-frame clones here, not all; method: immunoSEQ multiplex PCR. The sample shows 110,000 or so clones, approximately 87% of them seen only once. What was sequenced was PBMCs. All receptors come from a woman aged 25 to 39 in good health and CMV-seronegative. Both conserved end residues are part of each CDR3. D genes are given only for firm matches.

V gene	J gene	D gene	CDR3 protein
TRBV18	TRBJ2-7	TRBD1	CASSPRTGWDEQYF
TRBV7-2	TRBJ2-1	TRBD2	CASSQIAGVLNEQFF
TRBV2	TRBJ1-2	TRBD1	CASKGDRGPAGYTF
TRBV19	TRBJ2-5	TRBD2	CASSTLAGGETQYF
TRBV5-1	TRBJ1-4	NA	CASSLVAGENEKLFF
TRBV10-3	TRBJ2-3	NA	CAISKTADTQYF
TRBV5-4	TRBJ2-2	TRBD1	CASSDRESGTGELFF
TRBV6-5	TRBJ2-3	TRBD1	CASSYSGTGVADTQYF
TRBV10-1	TRBJ1-2	NA	CASSVSVNYGYTF
TRBV7-6	TRBJ1-4	NA	CASSRGVGEKLFF
TRBV7-6	TRBJ1-5	NA	CASSSYGNQPQHF
TRBV6-1	TRBJ2-1	NA	CASSQAKDEQFF
TRBV27	TRBJ2-7	TRBD2	CASRAAGGTYEQYF
TRBV5-1	TRBJ2-5	TRBD2	CASSLSGGIQETQYF
TRBV5-4	TRBJ1-2	NA	CASSWDTNYGYTF
TRBV10-1	TRBJ2-1	TRBD2	CASSETSGANEQFF
TRBV29-1	TRBJ1-4	NA	CSVGVTGSTNEKLFF
TRBV6-5	TRBJ1-4	NA	CASSYLPGATNEKLFF
TRBV18	TRBJ2-1	TRBD2	CASSPTYSGGASEQFF
TRBV19	TRBJ1-5	TRBD1	CASSIDLKWTGPISNQPQHF
TRBV30	TRBJ2-3	TRBD2	CAWSPAGGPRDTQYF
TRBV7-9	TRBJ2-3	TRBD2	CASSLGVAGNTDTQYF
TRBV14	TRBJ1-2	TRBD1	CASSGIRGRPNYGYTF
TRBV19	TRBJ1-1	TRBD1	CASTWDRVGTEAFF
TRBV11-2	TRBJ2-3	NA	CASSLDPGVDTQYF
TRBV4-1	TRBJ1-3	NA	CASSQPRVGNTIYF
TRBV4-1	TRBJ1-2	TRBD1	CASSQDEGADYGYTF
TRBV9	TRBJ1-2	NA	CASSLGGYYGYTF
TRBV6-1	TRBJ2-5	NA	CASREGRAFLETQYF
TRBV6-1	TRBJ2-3	NA	CASAPGGTDTQYF
TRBV18	TRBJ2-1	TRBD2	CASSPTAGGSYNEQFF
TRBV7-8	TRBJ1-5	NA	CASSLRESNQPQHF
TRBV4-1	TRBJ1-4	NA	CASSQEAGPGEKLFF
TRBV11-3	TRBJ1-1	NA	CASRYGTEAFF
TRBV19	TRBJ2-7	NA	CASSLDSSYEQYF
TRBV7-9	TRBJ1-1	NA	CASSLGHLLGF
TRBV19	TRBJ1-2	NA	CASSVGGANYGYTF
TRBV5-6	TRBJ1-1	TRBD1	CASSRQGGTEAFF
TRBV6-5	TRBJ1-1	NA	CASSSRPSRADTEAFF
TRBV7-6	TRBJ2-3	TRBD1	CASSLTSGQVTDTQYF
TRBV11-3	TRBJ2-7	TRBD1	CASTPRDRRYEQYF
TRBV6-5	TRBJ1-2	NA	CASSYLGAGSGYTF
TRBV14	TRBJ2-3	NA	CASSPPDNRADTQYF
TRBV27	TRBJ2-7	NA	CASSPNSYEQYF
TRBV2	TRBJ1-6	TRBD1	CASVRQGAEGSPLHF
TRBV2	TRBJ2-3	TRBD1	CASSVDRGRLTDTQYF
TRBV6-1	TRBJ2-4	TRBD2	CASSEPSGLAGAPGKNIQYF
TRBV4-2	TRBJ1-6	NA	CASSQRVGNSPLHF
TRBV7-6	TRBJ1-5	TRBD1	CASSLGDREDQPQHF
TRBV18	TRBJ2-7	TRBD1	CASSPRPGQGDEQYF
TRBV5-1	TRBJ2-7	NA	CASSLTGIGSYEQYF
TRBV11-3	TRBJ2-1	TRBD1	CASSSDRSSYSYNEQFF
TRBV18	TRBJ2-3	TRBD1	CASSMGQVGADTQYF